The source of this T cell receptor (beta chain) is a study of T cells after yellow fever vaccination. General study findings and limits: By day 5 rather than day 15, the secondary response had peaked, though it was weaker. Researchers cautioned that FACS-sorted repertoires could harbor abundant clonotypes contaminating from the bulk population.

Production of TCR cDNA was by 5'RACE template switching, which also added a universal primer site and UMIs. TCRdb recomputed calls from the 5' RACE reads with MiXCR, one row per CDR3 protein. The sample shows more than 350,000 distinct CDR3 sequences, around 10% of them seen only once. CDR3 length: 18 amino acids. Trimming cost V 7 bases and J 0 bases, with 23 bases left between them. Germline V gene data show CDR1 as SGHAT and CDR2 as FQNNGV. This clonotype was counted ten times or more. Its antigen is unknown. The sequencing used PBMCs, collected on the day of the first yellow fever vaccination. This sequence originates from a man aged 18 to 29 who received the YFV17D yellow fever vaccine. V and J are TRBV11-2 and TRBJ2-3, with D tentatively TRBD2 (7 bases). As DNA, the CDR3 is TGTGCCAGCAAGGGAGGTGGGGGGGCCTTTACTAGCACAGATACGCAGTATTTT. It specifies CASKGGGGAFTSTDTQYF.